This T cell receptor (beta chain) is from a study of blood T cell repertoires in COVID-19. Whole-study context: Italy, Spain and the United States were the sources of the convalescent and acute COVID-19 samples.

Produced via immunoSEQ multiplex PCR; TCRdb's table is partial and in-frame only. The sample lists under 300,000 clones, 80% to 90% occurring once. The CDR3 is made up of 12 amino acids. V was trimmed by 4 bases and J by 4 bases, leaving 7 bases between them. In germline, CDR1 is MNHEY, CDR2 SVGEGT. The sequenced sample consisted of peripheral blood. The clonotype comes from a woman aged 65 to 85 with acute or convalescent COVID-19. The chain has TRBV6-2 or TRBV6-3 and TRBJ1-2; D is ambiguous. The CDR3 DNA reads as TGTGCCAGCAGTTCCCATGTCTATGGCTACACCTTC. This sequence encodes CASSSHVYGYTF.